This T cell receptor beta chain was identified in a study of T cell changes during pregnancy in multiple sclerosis. Profiling relied on immunoSEQ multiplex PCR, and the TCRdb table lists in-frame clones only, not all of them. The sample includes 65,000 to 85,000 clones, about nine tenths seen only once; the top ten take just under 0.3%. V lost 0 bases and J 6 bases, leaving 13 bases between the germline ends. The CDR3 is made up of 15 amino acids. Germline CDR1 and CDR2: SGHAT and FQNNGV. The receptor was isolated from a female donor with multiple sclerosis, enrolled in a pregnancy study. V and J are TRBV11-2 and TRBJ2-3; tentatively, D is TRBD2 (6 bases). This sample comprised CD4+ T cells from peripheral blood mononuclear cells, obtained after pregnancy. The CDR3 spells CASSLDGGAWDTQYF. As DNA, the CDR3 is TGTGCCAGCAGCTTAGATGGAGGGGCTTGGGATACGCAGTATTTT.